Below, 31 T cell receptor beta chains from the same sample are listed, as sequenced in a study of cytomegalovirus exposure and HLA in healthy donors. Researchers ran the PCR with 60 Vbeta and 13 Jbeta primers. Assay used: immunoSEQ multiplex PCR; TCRdb lists only in-frame clones, some missing. This table holds 150,000 or so clones, 73% found once. The sample was PBMCs. The receptors shown here come from a young woman in good health and CMV-seronegative.

The genes are TRBV5-1 and TRBJ2-2; the D gene is possibly TRBD2 (5 bases). CDR3 length: 13 residues. V lost 3 bases, J lost 6 bases, and 9 bases lay in between. CDR1 is SGHRS, CDR2 YFSETQ, per germline. The CDR3 protein is CASSWLGAGELFF. As DNA, the CDR3 is TGCGCCAGCAGCTGGCTCGGGGCCGGGGAGCTGTTTTTT.

The J gene is TRBJ2-7, the V gene TRBV19; D possibly corresponds to TRBD2 (6 bases). CDR3 length: 16 amino acids. The ends were cut back, 4 bases at V and 4 bases at J, with 20 bases in the middle. Germline CDR1 LNHDA, CDR2 SQIVND (reference sequence). The DNA of the CDR3 is TGTGCCAGTAGTACCCAGGGAGGATTAAGTGTATACGAGCAGTACGTC. Protein product: CASSTQGGLSVYEQYV.

This clone was seen only once. The chain recombines TRBV28 with TRBJ2-5; TRBD2 aligns across 10 bases. The ends lost 3 bases at V and 4 bases at J; junction bases unmatched: 5. The germline CDR1 and CDR2 sequences are MDHEN and SYDVKM. This CDR3 spans 15 amino acids. DNA for the CDR3: TGTGCCAGCAGTTTGGGACGGACTAGCGGAGAGACCCAGTACTTC. It encodes CASSLGRTSGETQYF.

The V gene is TRBV7-9, the J gene TRBJ2-7; 8 nucleotides match TRBD1. Germline CDR1 is SEHNR and CDR2 is FQNEAQ (reference sequence). After removal of 5 bases from V and 3 bases from J, the junction contained 6 bases not matched to a gene. The CDR3 is made up of 14 amino acids. CDR3 in amino acids: CASSLLGQDYEQYF. The CDR3 nucleotides read TGTGCCAGCAGCCTACTGGGACAGGACTACGAGCAGTACTTC.

This clone was detected ten times or more. The V and J genes are TRBV7-8 and TRBJ2-7; 9 bases align to TRBD2. Germline CDR1 and CDR2: SGHVS and FQNEAQ. V lost 3 bases and J lost 1; bases outside the gene matches: 7. The CDR3 totals 16 residues. The CDR3 sequence: CASSLVSGGRSYEQYF. The CDR3 coding sequence is TGTGCCAGCAGCTTGGTCAGCGGGGGGCGTTCCTACGAGCAGTACTTC.

V gene TRBV4-3 combines with J gene TRBJ2-1; 7 nucleotides align to TRBD2. CDR3 length equals 16 residues. The V gene's germline CDR1 is LGHNA and CDR2 YSLEER. V lost 1 base to trimming and J lost 5 bases; unmatched junction nucleotides: 8. The CDR3 spells CASSQGFGGGNNEQFF. In DNA form, the CDR3 reads TGCGCCAGCAGCCAAGGGTTTGGGGGGGGGAACAATGAGCAGTTCTTC.

This clone was observed a handful of times. The chain uses TRBV7-8 and TRBJ2-2, with D possibly matching TRBD2 (6 bases). Germline V lookup: CDR1 SGHVS, CDR2 FQNEAQ. Trimming took 6 bases from V and 5 from J, leaving 10 bases between them. The CDR3 covers 13 residues. CDR3 sequence reads: CASRGGETGELFF. The CDR3, as DNA: TGTGCCAGCAGAGGAGGGGAGACCGGGGAGCTGTTTTTT.

This clone showed up just once. The V call is TRBV2, the J call TRBJ1-2, with 7 bases lining up with TRBD1. CDR1 is SNHLY, CDR2 FYNNEI, per germline. The CDR3 has 14 amino acids. V gave up 1 base and J gave up 8 bases; unmatched junction bases: 7. The CDR3 DNA follows: TGTGCCAGCAGTGAAGAGGGACAGAGTGGGGGCTACACCTTC. It encodes CASSEEGQSGGYTF. Variable domain in full (rest from reference TRBV2 and TRBJ1-2): EPEVTQTPSHQVTQMGQEVILRCVPISNHLYFYWYRQILGQKVEFLVSFYNNEISEKSEIFDDQFSVERPDGSNFTLKIRSTKLEDSAMYFCASSEEGQSGGYTFGSGTRLTVV.

Details on this clone: One end of the junction fails to match germline, which may point to a read error. The chain has TRBV7-2 and TRBJ1-2, with a possible D match to TRBD1 (5 bases). Per the germline V gene, CDR1 is SGHTA and CDR2 is FQGNSA. The CDR3 loop spans 12 amino acids. This CDR3 reads CASSSQGYVYTF. Written as DNA, the CDR3 is TGTGCCAGCAGCTCCCAGGGCTATGTCTACACCTTC.

V gene TRBV25-1 combines with J gene TRBJ2-1, with a tentative D call TRBD1 (7 bases). The V gene lost 4 bases and the J gene lost 5 bases, with 15 bases spanning the gap. The CDR3 has 15 residues. Germline V gene lookup returns CDR1 MGHDK and CDR2 SYGVNS. The CDR3 DNA sequence: TGTGCCAGCAGTGGGGCGGGACAGAGCGACAATGAGCAGTTCTTC. This translates into CASSGAGQSDNEQFF. Complete variable domain (other parts from reference TRBV25-1 and TRBJ2-1): EADIYQTPRYLVIGTGKKITLECSQTMGHDKMYWYQQDPGMELHLIHYSYGVNSTEKGDLSSESTVSRIRTEHFPLTLESARPSHTSQYLCASSGAGQSDNEQFFGPGTRLTVL.

This clone was seen only a few times. The rearrangement uses TRBV2 and TRBJ1-3; TRBD1 aligns across 7 bases. V dropped 5 bases and J dropped 4; count of bases not matched to a gene: 8. This CDR3 region has 15 residues. Germline V gives CDR1 SNHLY, CDR2 FYNNEI. The CDR3 reads CASSLGRGAGNTIYF. The CDR3 DNA sequence: TGTGCCAGCAGTCTCGGCAGGGGGGCAGGAAACACCATATATTTT.

The chain uses TRBV2 and TRBJ1-6; TRBD1 matches at 10 bases. J gave up 8 bases and V 9 bases, and 4 bases lay outside the gene matches. There are 13 residues in the CDR3. CDR1 is SNHLY, CDR2 FYNNEI, per germline. The CDR3 bases are TGTGCCAGTAAGACAGGGGGCGATTCACCCCTCCACTTT. It yields the protein CASKTGGDSPLHF.

In nucleotides, the CDR3 is TGTGCCATCAGTGCTGCGGGGGGTGGCTACGAGCAGTACTTC. Amino acid sequence: CAISAAGGGYEQYF. The V and J genes are TRBV10-3 and TRBJ2-5, with TRBD2 matching 8 bases. Judging by the DNA end, TRBJ2-7 fits better; the J call may be wrong. This CDR3 comprises 14 residues. The V gene's germline CDR1 is ENHRY and CDR2 SYGVKD.

V is TRBV7-2 and J is TRBJ1-5; D perhaps matches TRBD1 (6 bases). Per germline, CDR1 SGHTA and CDR2 FQGNSA. V dropped 4 bases and J dropped 0 bases, with 10 bases sitting between them. The CDR3 consists of 15 residues. The CDR3 loop reads CASSWTADSNQPQHF. The DNA of the CDR3 is TGTGCCAGCAGCTGGACAGCAGATAGCAATCAGCCCCAGCATTTT.

V and J are TRBV18 and TRBJ2-5; 12 nucleotides match TRBD2. This CDR3 is 15 amino acids long. Germline loops: CDR1 KGHSH, CDR2 LQKENI. The V segment lost 4 bases and the J segment 2 bases; nucleotides outside the gene matches: 2. The CDR3 bases are TGTGCCAGCTCACGACTAGCGGGGGATCAAGAGACCCAGTACTTC. It specifies CASSRLAGDQETQYF.

The rearrangement uses TRBV6-1 and TRBJ1-1; D is uncertain. The germline CDR1 and CDR2 sequences are MNHNS and SASEGT. This CDR3 has 11 residues. Written as DNA, the CDR3 is TGTGCGTCTAGGTGGTACACTGAAGCTTTCTTT. Translating it yields CASRWYTEAFF.

The chain combines TRBV7-2 with TRBJ2-1; D remains ambiguous. The ends were cut back, 0 bases at V and 6 bases at J, with 6 bases in the middle. Germline V gene sequence: CDR1 SGHTA, CDR2 FQGNSA. The CDR3 extends over 13 amino acids. DNA of the CDR3: TGTGCCAGCAGCTTAGCGCCGAGCAATGAGCAGTTCTTC. This codes for CASSLAPSNEQFF.

V usage is TRBV6-5 and J usage is TRBJ2-5, with a possible D match to TRBD1 (5 bases). Trimming stripped 2 bases from V and 5 bases from J, with 15 bases between. Germline CDR1 and CDR2: MNHEY and SVGAGI. This CDR3 has 15 amino acids. In nucleotides, the CDR3 is TGTGCCAGCAGTTACGGGCCACAGGTGGGGGAGACCCAGTACTTC. Encoded protein: CASSYGPQVGETQYF.

This chain links TRBV7-2 with TRBJ1-1, with TRBD1 as a possible D gene (6 bases). The CDR3 is made up of 14 amino acids. Germline V gene data show CDR1 as SGHTA and CDR2 as FQGNSA. Between the trimmed V and J ends, which lost 1 base and 4 bases, there was a span of 10 bases. CDR3 in amino acids: CASSLGTARTEAFF. CDR3 DNA sequence: TGTGCCAGCAGCTTAGGGACAGCCCGCACTGAAGCTTTCTTT.

The chain joins TRBV9 to TRBJ2-5, with D hard to call. The CDR3 sequence is 15 residues long. Germline CDR1 SGDLS, CDR2 YYNGEE. Trimming shortened V by 4 bases and J by 4 bases, and 17 bases separated the two germline ends. CDR3 protein: CASSSAVGGLETQYF. CDR3 DNA: TGTGCCAGCAGCTCCGCGGTGGGTGGCCTAGAGACCCAGTACTTC. The full variable domain, with the rest looked up from reference TRBV9 and TRBJ2-5, is DSGVTQTPKHLITATGQRVTLRCSPRSGDLSVYWYQQSLDQGLQFLIQYYNGEERAKGNILERFSAQQFPDLHSELNLSSLELGDSALYFCASSSAVGGLETQYFGPGTRLLVL.

This rearrangement joins TRBV7-2 to TRBJ1-1; 7 nucleotides match TRBD1. This CDR3 contains 14 residues. The V segment lost 1 base and the J segment 8 bases; nucleotides outside the gene matches: 7. The germline CDR1 and CDR2 sequences are SGHTA and FQGNSA. CDR3 residues: CASSLDDRDLEAFF. Here the CDR3 DNA reads TGTGCCAGCAGCTTAGATGACAGGGACCTCGAAGCTTTCTTT.

This clone was observed once. The rearrangement uses TRBV6-6 and TRBJ1-1; the D gene is possibly TRBD1 (5 bases). V was clipped by 0 bases and J by 0 bases, with 8 bases between them. The length of the CDR3 is 15 residues. Germline-derived CDR1 and CDR2 are MNHNY and SVGAGI (reference sequence). The CDR3 region is CASSYSSGVNTEAFF. CDR3 nucleotides: TGTGCCAGCAGTTACTCATCGGGGGTGAACACTGAAGCTTTCTTT.

This rearrangement joins TRBV21-1 to TRBJ1-6; TRBD1, as called in the table, went unchecked against the DNA. TRBV21-1 is annotated as a pseudogene. CDR3 length: 18 residues. CDR3 nucleotide sequence: TGTGCCAGCAGCGAGCCGGACAGAGCTCGGGCAGCTAATTCACCCCTCCACTTT. This codes for CASSEPDRARAANSPLHF.

This clone was counted only a few times. This chain links TRBV6-1 with TRBJ2-1; D might be TRBD1 (6 bases). Germline CDR1 is MNHNS and CDR2 is SASEGT. Trimming stripped 7 bases from V and 6 bases from J, with 13 bases between. This CDR3 spans 13 amino acids. CDR3 sequence (DNA): TGTGCCAGCACCCTGGACAGATCCAATGAGCAGTTCTTC. Protein product: CASTLDRSNEQFF.

Turning to this clone: Other nucleotide sequences in the sample specify the same CDR3. This CDR3 is CASSLEGGSNQPQHF. DNA of the CDR3: TGCGCCAGCAGCTTGGAAGGGGGTAGCAATCAGCCCCAGCATTTT. The V and J genes are TRBV5-1 and TRBJ1-5; possible D gene TRBD1, 6 bases. V shed 0 bases and J shed 0 bases, with 7 bases lying between them. The length of the CDR3 is 15 residues. The germline gives CDR1 SGHRS, CDR2 YFSETQ.

The chain has TRBV28 and TRBJ2-3; D is perhaps TRBD2 (6 bases). V was cut by 11 bases and J by 0 bases, with 12 bases left in between. The CDR3 length is 13 residues. Per the germline V gene, CDR1 is MDHEN and CDR2 is SYDVKM. CDR3 DNA sequence: TGTGCCGGCCGGGACTCCAGCACAGATACGCAGTATTTT. Its translation is CAGRDSSTDTQYF. Looking up the rest from reference TRBV28 and TRBJ2-3 gives the full variable domain: DVKVTQSSRYLVKRTGEKVFLECVQDMDHENMFWYRQDPGLGLRLIYFSYDVKMKEKGDIPEGYSVSREKKERFSLILESASTNQTSMYLCAGRDSSTDTQYFGPGTRLTVL.

This clone was observed a single time. This chain links TRBV7-2 with TRBJ2-3; TRBD2 is a possible D gene (5 bases). The CDR3 is made up of 18 amino acids. Germline lookup yields CDR1 SGHTA and CDR2 FQGNSA. The V end lost 3 bases, the J end lost 1 base, and 20 bases lay between the germline ends. CDR3 region: CASSLSGRTLGGTDTQYF. The CDR3 DNA is TGTGCCAGCAGCTTGAGCGGCCGAACATTAGGCGGCACAGATACGCAGTATTTT. The full variable domain, in which reference TRBV7-2 and TRBJ2-3 provide the parts outside the CDR3, is GAGVSQSPSNKVTEKGKDVELRCDPISGHTALYWYRQSLGQGLEFLIYFQGNSAPDKSGLPSDRFSAERTGGSVSTLTIQRTQQEDSAVYLCASSLSGRTLGGTDTQYFGPGTRLTVL.

This clone has a single count. V and J are TRBV18 and TRBJ1-2; D not resolved. There are 13 residues in the CDR3. V gave up 2 bases and J gave up 8 bases, with 12 bases separating them. Germline V gene data show CDR1 as KGHSH and CDR2 as LQKENI. As DNA, the CDR3 is TGTGCCAGCTCACCATGGACGGAGGAGGGCTACACCTTC. Protein: CASSPWTEEGYTF.

CDR3 coding DNA: TGTGCCAGCAGTAGACAGGGGAACTATGGCTACACCTTC. Translated, it gives CASSRQGNYGYTF. V and J are TRBV2 and TRBJ1-2, with 8 positions matching TRBD1. CDR3 length: 13 residues. From germline, CDR1 is SNHLY and CDR2 FYNNEI. J was trimmed by 2 bases and V by 5 bases; bases with no gene match: 1.

This clone was counted between two and nine times. The rearrangement links TRBV28 to TRBJ1-1; 8 nucleotides line up with TRBD1. The CDR3 runs to 14 residues. V lost 5 bases to trimming and J lost 4 bases; unmatched junction nucleotides: 6. Germline CDR1 reads MDHEN; CDR2 reads SYDVKM. The CDR3 is CASSEQGAGTEAFF. In DNA, the CDR3 is TGTGCCAGCAGTGAGCAGGGGGCGGGCACTGAAGCTTTCTTT.

The chain uses TRBV28 and TRBJ2-5, with 8 bases matching TRBD2. The V segment lost 0 bases and the J segment 5 bases; nucleotides outside the gene matches: 8. Germline lookup yields CDR1 MDHEN and CDR2 SYDVKM. The length of the CDR3 is 16 residues. CDR3 sequence: CASSLWSSLAGETQYF. CDR3 nucleotide sequence: TGTGCCAGCAGTTTATGGAGTAGCTTAGCGGGGGAGACCCAGTACTTC.